This T cell receptor beta chain comes out of a study of T cell responses to AZD1222 COVID-19 vaccine. Study-wide points: The repertoires were collected only after the peak T cell response. Clonal diversity was possibly underestimated; the donors were predominantly white British and more often female.

Clones were read by immunoSEQ multiplex PCR, and TCRdb kept only the in-frame ones, dropping some. The sample has some 180,000 clones; 90% to 95% are singletons. Whether given at about 4 or about 12 weeks, second doses were pooled. For this clone: As yet, its antigen is unknown.

The TCR comes from an adult who received the AZD1222 COVID-19 vaccine. The specimen comprised peripheral blood, sampled 28 days after the second AZD1222 dose.

The CDR3 protein is CASSLGQGGLSPLHF. The CDR3 bases are TGTGCCAGTAGTCTGGGACAGGGGGGACTTTCACCCCTCCACTTT. The chain carries TRBV19 and TRBJ1-6, with 11 bases aligning to TRBD1. The germline CDR1 and CDR2 sequences are LNHDA and SQIVND (reference sequence). The CDR3 is 15 residues long. Unmatched junction bases numbered 6, after V lost 5 bases and J lost 9 bases.